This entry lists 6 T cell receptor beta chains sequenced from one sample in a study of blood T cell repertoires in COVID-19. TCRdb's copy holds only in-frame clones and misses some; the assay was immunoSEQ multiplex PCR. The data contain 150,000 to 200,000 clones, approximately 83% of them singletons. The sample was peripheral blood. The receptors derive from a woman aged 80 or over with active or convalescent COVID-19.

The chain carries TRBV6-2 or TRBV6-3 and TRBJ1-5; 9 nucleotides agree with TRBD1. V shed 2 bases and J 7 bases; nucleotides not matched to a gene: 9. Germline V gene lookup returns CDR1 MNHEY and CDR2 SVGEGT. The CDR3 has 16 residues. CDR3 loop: CASSYRATGGGQPQHF. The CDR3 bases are TGTGCCAGCAGTTACAGGGCGACAGGGGGAGGGCAGCCCCAGCATTTT.

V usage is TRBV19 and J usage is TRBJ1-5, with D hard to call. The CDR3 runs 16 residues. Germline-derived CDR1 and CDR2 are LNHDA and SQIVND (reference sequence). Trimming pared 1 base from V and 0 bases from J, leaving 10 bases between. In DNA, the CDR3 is TGTGCCAGTAGTATAGGTGGCAAGAATAGCAATCAGCCCCAGCATTTT. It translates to CASSIGGKNSNQPQHF.

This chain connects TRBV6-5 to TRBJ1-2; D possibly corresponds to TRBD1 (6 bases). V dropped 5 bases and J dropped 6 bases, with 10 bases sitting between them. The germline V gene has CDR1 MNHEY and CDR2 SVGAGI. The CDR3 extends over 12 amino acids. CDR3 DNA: TGTGCCAGCAGTCAGGGGTACGATGGCTACACCTTC. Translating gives CASSQGYDGYTF.

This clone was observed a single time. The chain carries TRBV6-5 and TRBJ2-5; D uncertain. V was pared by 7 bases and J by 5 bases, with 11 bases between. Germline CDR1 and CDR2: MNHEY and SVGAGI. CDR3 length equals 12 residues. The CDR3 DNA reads TGTGCCAGCAACCCTTCCGGTGAGACCCAGTACTTC. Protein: CASNPSGETQYF.

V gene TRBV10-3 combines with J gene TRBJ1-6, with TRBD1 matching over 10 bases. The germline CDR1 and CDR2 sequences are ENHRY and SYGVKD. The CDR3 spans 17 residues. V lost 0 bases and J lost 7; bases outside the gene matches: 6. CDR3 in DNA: TGTGCCATCAGTGAGTCGTCTCGGACAGGGGGGAATTCACCCCTCCACTTT. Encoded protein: CAISESSRTGGNSPLHF.

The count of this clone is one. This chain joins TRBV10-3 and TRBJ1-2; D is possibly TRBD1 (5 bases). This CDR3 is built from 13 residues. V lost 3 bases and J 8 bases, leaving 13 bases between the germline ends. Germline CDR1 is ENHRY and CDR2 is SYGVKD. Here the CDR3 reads CAISEQVLQGYTF. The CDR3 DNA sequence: TGTGCCATCAGTGAACAGGTATTACAGGGCTACACCTTC.